These 29 T cell receptor beta chains came from one sample sequenced in a study of T cell responses to AZD1222 COVID-19 vaccine. TCRdb keeps only in-frame clones here, not all; method: immunoSEQ multiplex PCR. The sample yields 110,000 to 150,000 clones, about 90% seen once. Sample: peripheral blood, taken 28 days after the second AZD1222 dose. These TCRs come from an adult who received the AZD1222 COVID-19 vaccine.

The rearrangement links TRBV6-6 to TRBJ2-7, with 8 nucleotides matching TRBD1. Germline V gene data show CDR1 as MNHNY and CDR2 as SVGAGI (reference sequence). This CDR3 comprises 14 residues. V was pared by 5 bases and J by 5 bases, with 8 bases of the junction left unmatched. This chain's CDR3 is CASSPGGASHEQYF. The CDR3, as DNA: TGTGCCAGCAGTCCAGGGGGCGCGAGCCACGAGCAGTACTTC.

The rearrangement uses TRBV9 and TRBJ2-1, with 10 bases matching TRBD2. Germline assignment: CDR1 SGDLS and CDR2 YYNGEE. The CDR3 spans 16 residues. Trimming took 3 bases from V and 9 from J; bases not matched to a gene: 12. CDR3 loop: CASSAVSSGRVIEQFF. The DNA of the CDR3 is TGTGCCAGCAGCGCGGTCTCTAGCGGGAGAGTCATTGAGCAGTTCTTC.

This clone was recorded only once. This rearrangement joins TRBV5-4 to TRBJ1-1; D is perhaps TRBD1 (6 bases). The V gene's germline CDR1 is SGHNT and CDR2 YYREEE (reference sequence). Between the trimmed V and J ends, which lost 5 bases and 10 bases, there was a span of 27 bases. The CDR3 runs 16 residues. The CDR3 DNA sequence: TGTGCCAGCAGGTCGGGTGCAGGGGACCTGGAACGGGGAGCTTTCTTT. Translation: CASRSGAGDLERGAFF.

The V call is TRBV6-5, the J call TRBJ1-2; D might be TRBD1 (6 bases). Looked up from germline, CDR1 is MNHEY and CDR2 is SVGAGI. Trimming removed 0 bases from V and 4 bases from J, with 12 bases in between. The CDR3 consists of 15 residues. The CDR3 region is CASSYSIAGAYGYTF. CDR3 bases: TGTGCCAGCAGTTACTCGATTGCGGGGGCCTATGGCTACACCTTC.

CDR3 amino acids: CASSQDQGRGTEAFF. The CDR3 DNA reads TGCGCCAGCAGCCAAGATCAAGGCAGGGGAACTGAAGCTTTCTTT. The V call is TRBV4-1, the J call TRBJ1-1; D possibly corresponds to TRBD1 (6 bases). Trimming took off 0 bases at V and 5 bases at J, with 13 bases between the two ends. This CDR3 spans 15 amino acids. The germline CDR1 and CDR2 sequences are MGHRA and YSYEKL.

This rearrangement joins TRBV3-1 (or the pseudogene TRBV3-2) to TRBJ1-5; TRBD1 aligns across 7 bases. After removal of 0 bases from V and 1 base from J, the junction contained 6 bases not matched to a gene. Germline CDR1 LGHDT, CDR2 YNNKEL (reference sequence). This CDR3 comprises 17 residues. CDR3 region: CASSQDRGTVSNQPQHF. For the CDR3, the DNA is TGTGCCAGCAGCCAAGATCGGGGGACAGTGAGCAATCAGCCCCAGCATTTT.

The rearrangement uses TRBV7-2 and TRBJ2-1; TRBD2 matches 7 bases. Per the germline V gene, CDR1 is SGHTA and CDR2 is FQGNSA. V was pared by 4 bases and J by 0 bases, with 6 bases of the junction left unmatched. CDR3 length: 16 residues. The CDR3 coding sequence is TGTGCCAGCAGCTACAACATAGCGGGCTCCTACAATGAGCAGTTCTTC. Translation: CASSYNIAGSYNEQFF.

The chain couples TRBV3-1 (or the pseudogene TRBV3-2) to TRBJ2-7, with no clear D. Germline-derived CDR1 and CDR2 are LGHDT and YNNKEL (reference sequence). The V end lost 3 bases, the J end lost 3 bases, and 18 bases lay between the germline ends. The CDR3 spans 16 residues. The CDR3 loop is CASSQIPTGRGYEQYF. In nucleotides, the CDR3 is TGTGCCAGCAGCCAGATACCGACCGGACGAGGCTACGAGCAGTACTTC.

CDR3 nucleotide sequence: TGTGCCAGCAGCCAAGGCGACTTAGGGGGCACAGATACGCAGTATTTT. Translation: CASSQGDLGGTDTQYF. This chain joins TRBV4-2 and TRBJ2-3; TRBD1 might be the D (5 bases). V was shortened by 1 base and J by 1 base, with 12 bases between the two germline ends. The CDR3 length is 16 residues. The germline V gene encodes CDR1 LGHNA and CDR2 YNFKEQ.

This clone appeared a few times. This CDR3 reads CASSQDWVAGGNEQFF. CDR3 bases: TGCGCCAGCAGCCAAGATTGGGTAGCGGGAGGGAATGAGCAGTTCTTC. The J gene is TRBJ2-1, the V gene TRBV4-3, with 11 bases matching TRBD2. The germline gives CDR1 LGHNA, CDR2 YSLEER. The CDR3 is made up of 16 amino acids. The V segment lost 0 bases and the J segment 7 bases; nucleotides outside the gene matches: 5.

This chain joins TRBV6-5 and TRBJ1-2, with D possibly matching TRBD1 (5 bases). There are 14 residues in the CDR3. The V gene lost 0 bases and the J gene lost 3 bases, with 8 bases spanning the gap. In germline, CDR1 is MNHEY, CDR2 SVGAGI. CDR3 in amino acids: CASSYSRDYYGYTF. The CDR3 DNA reads as TGTGCCAGCAGTTACTCGAGGGACTACTATGGCTACACCTTC.

This sequence joins TRBV7-9 and TRBJ1-5; no reliable D call. Trimming removed 2 bases from V and 5 bases from J, with 4 bases in between. Germline V gene data show CDR1 as SEHNR and CDR2 as FQNEAQ (reference sequence). The CDR3 runs 12 residues. The CDR3: CASSLWDQPQHF. The CDR3, as DNA: TGTGCCAGCAGCTTATGGGATCAGCCCCAGCATTTT.

The genes are TRBV5-6 and TRBJ1-1, with 8 bases that match TRBD1. CDR3 length: 15 residues. With 0 bases clipped from V and 4 bases from J, the junction kept 5 bases outside the gene matches. Per the germline V gene, CDR1 is SGHDT and CDR2 is YYEEEE. CDR3: CASSLDGTGFTEAFF. The CDR3 region has the DNA TGTGCCAGCAGCTTGGATGGGACAGGTTTCACTGAAGCTTTCTTT.

The chain joins TRBV20-1 to TRBJ2-7, with D maybe TRBD2 (6 bases). Germline V gives CDR1 DFQATT, CDR2 SNEGSKA (reference sequence). The V end was cut by 3 bases, the J end by 4 bases, with 16 bases between. The CDR3 contains 14 residues. The CDR3 protein is CSASLSGGRYEQYF. The CDR3, as DNA: TGCAGTGCTAGTCTGTCCGGGGGAAGATACGAGCAGTACTTC.

A few counts support this clone. Other DNA sequences of this sample code for an identical CDR3. The gene calls are TRBV20-1 and TRBJ2-1; D is unclear. Germline V CDR1 and CDR2: DFQATT, SNEGSKA (reference sequence). Trimming pared 1 base from V and 5 bases from J, leaving 3 bases between. The CDR3 contains 11 residues. The DNA of the CDR3 is TGCAGTGCTAGAGGAGACAATGAGCAGTTCTTC. This sequence encodes CSARGDNEQFF.

The genes are TRBV12-3 or TRBV12-4 and TRBJ1-2; D remains ambiguous. V lost 5 bases and J 4 bases, leaving 8 bases between the germline ends. CDR3 length: 12 amino acids. The CDR3 protein is CASSPGIYGYTF. The CDR3 nucleotides read TGTGCCAGCAGTCCCGGGATCTATGGCTACACCTTC.

The V and J genes are TRBV30 and TRBJ1-2; weak D call: TRBD1 (5 bases). Trimming removed 6 bases at V and 7 bases at J, with 21 bases between. Germline V gene lookup returns CDR1 GTSNPN and CDR2 SVGIG (reference sequence). The CDR3 is made up of 14 amino acids. The CDR3 loop is CACASGQGGIGYTF. The CDR3 bases are TGTGCCTGCGCGTCGGGGCAGGGTGGTATTGGCTACACCTTC.

The chain has TRBV28 and TRBJ1-2, with D maybe TRBD1 (5 bases). The V gene lost 6 bases and the J gene lost 4 bases, with 18 bases spanning the gap. CDR1 and CDR2 (germline): MDHEN, SYDVKM. The CDR3 consists of 15 residues. CDR3 sequence: CASRSRQRVVYGYTF. The DNA of the CDR3 is TGTGCCAGCAGATCTAGACAGAGAGTAGTCTATGGCTACACCTTC.

The rearrangement links TRBV18 to TRBJ2-5, with D perhaps TRBD1 (7 bases). The germline gives CDR1 KGHSH, CDR2 LQKENI. Trimming removed 6 bases from V and 1 base from J, with 9 bases in between. This CDR3 has 13 residues. The chain's CDR3 is CASSRDSQETQYF. The CDR3, as DNA: TGTGCCAGCTCGCGGGACAGCCAAGAGACCCAGTACTTC.

This chain uses TRBV7-2 with TRBJ2-3, with D possibly matching TRBD1 (6 bases). The CDR3 sequence is 13 residues long. Germline lookup yields CDR1 SGHTA and CDR2 FQGNSA. V was trimmed by 8 bases and J by 5 bases, leaving 14 bases between them. The CDR3 protein is CASGTGIVDTQYF. DNA for the CDR3: TGTGCCAGCGGTACAGGGATTGTAGATACGCAGTATTTT.

V gene TRBV10-1 combines with J gene TRBJ2-7; D might be TRBD2 (5 bases). Between the trimmed V and J ends, which lost 0 bases and 5 bases, there was a span of 14 bases. The germline gives CDR1 WNHNN, CDR2 SYGVQD (reference sequence). The CDR3 consists of 15 residues. The CDR3 DNA follows: TGCGCCAGCAGTGAGTCGTTGGGAGTGGGAGACGAGCAGTACTTC. Amino acids: CASSESLGVGDEQYF.

The chain uses TRBV5-1 and TRBJ1-2, with 12 nucleotides matching TRBD1. Germline CDR1 reads SGHRS; CDR2 reads YFSETQ. With V trimmed by 4 bases and J by 0 bases, 4 bases remained unmatched. The CDR3 is made up of 16 amino acids. The CDR3 sequence: CASSTGTGGANYGYTF. The CDR3 nucleotides read TGCGCCAGCAGCACCGGGACAGGGGGCGCTAACTATGGCTACACCTTC.

This CDR3 reads CASSQQGARGNTIYF. Here the CDR3 DNA reads TGTGCCAGCAGTCAACAGGGGGCTAGGGGAAACACCATATATTTT. This rearrangement joins TRBV28 to TRBJ1-3; 9 nucleotides agree with TRBD1. The CDR3 runs 15 residues. V was clipped by 5 bases and J by 4 bases; unmatched bases: 6. From germline, CDR1 is MDHEN and CDR2 SYDVKM.

This chain links TRBV6-6 with TRBJ2-7; no clear D. V was shortened by 4 bases and J by 4 bases, with 5 bases between the two germline ends. The CDR3 is 11 amino acids. Germline values: CDR1 MNHNY, CDR2 SVGAGI (reference sequence). In DNA, the CDR3 is TGTGCCAGCAGTTCTCAATACGAGCAGTACTTC. Residues: CASSSQYEQYF.

J is TRBJ2-1 and V is TRBV6-1; no reliable D call. V was shortened by 3 bases and J by 4 bases, with 7 bases between the two germline ends. CDR1 is MNHNS and CDR2 is SASEGT in the germline V gene. The CDR3 contains 13 residues. The DNA of the CDR3 is TGTGCCAGCAGTGACGGCATGTACAATGAGCAGTTCTTC. This translates into CASSDGMYNEQFF.

The V and J genes are TRBV12-3 or TRBV12-4 and TRBJ2-5, with D maybe TRBD1 (6 bases). V lost 6 bases to trimming and J lost 6 bases, with 11 bases between them. This CDR3 has 12 amino acids. CDR3 nucleotide sequence: TGTGCCAGCAGCCTTGGGACAAAGACCCAGTACTTC. Translating it yields CASSLGTKTQYF.

This clone showed up just once. The chain employs TRBV5-1 and TRBJ2-7; no firm D call. The V end lost 0 bases, the J end lost 0 bases, and 10 bases lay between the germline ends. Per germline, CDR1 SGHRS and CDR2 YFSETQ. The CDR3 has 15 amino acids. The CDR3 loop is CASSLVSVSSYEQYF. CDR3 DNA sequence: TGCGCCAGCAGCTTGGTGTCCGTCAGCTCCTACGAGCAGTACTTC.

Written as DNA, the CDR3 is TGTGCCAGCAGCTTAAGAGTCGCGGGAGGGACGGATACGCAGTATTTT. This codes for CASSLRVAGGTDTQYF. This chain joins TRBV7-9 and TRBJ2-3; 9 bases align to TRBD2. V shed 2 bases and J 6 bases; nucleotides not matched to a gene: 9. From germline, CDR1 is SEHNR and CDR2 FQNEAQ (reference sequence). The CDR3 runs to 16 residues. Together with reference TRBV7-9 and TRBJ2-3, the CDR3 gives the full variable domain: DTGVSQNPRHKITKRGQNVTFRCDPISEHNRLYWYRQTLGQGPEFLTYFQNEAQLEKSRLLSDRFSAERPKGSFSTLEIQRTEQGDSAMYLCASSLRVAGGTDTQYFGPGTRLTVL.

The chain recombines TRBV4-2 with TRBJ1-2; D is unclear. The germline V gene encodes CDR1 LGHNA and CDR2 YNFKEQ. This CDR3 has 15 amino acids. The V end lost 0 bases, the J end lost 5 bases, and 13 bases lay between the germline ends. Here the CDR3 DNA reads TGTGCCAGCAGCCAAGAGGGGTCGGCGGTATATGGCTACACCTTC. It codes for CASSQEGSAVYGYTF.